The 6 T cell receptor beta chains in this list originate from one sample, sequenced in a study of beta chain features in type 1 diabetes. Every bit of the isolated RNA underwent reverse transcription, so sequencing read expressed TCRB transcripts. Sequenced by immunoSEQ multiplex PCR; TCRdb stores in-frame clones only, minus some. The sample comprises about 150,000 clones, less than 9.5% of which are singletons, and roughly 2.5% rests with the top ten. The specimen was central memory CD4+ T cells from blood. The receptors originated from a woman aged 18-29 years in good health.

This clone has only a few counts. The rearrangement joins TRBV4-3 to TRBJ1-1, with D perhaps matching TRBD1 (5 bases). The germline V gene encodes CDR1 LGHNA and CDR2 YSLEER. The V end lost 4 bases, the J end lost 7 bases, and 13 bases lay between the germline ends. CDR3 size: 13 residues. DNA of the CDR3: TGCGCCAGCAGCCCGCGAGTCGGGGGTGAAGCTTTCTTT. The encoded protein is CASSPRVGGEAFF.

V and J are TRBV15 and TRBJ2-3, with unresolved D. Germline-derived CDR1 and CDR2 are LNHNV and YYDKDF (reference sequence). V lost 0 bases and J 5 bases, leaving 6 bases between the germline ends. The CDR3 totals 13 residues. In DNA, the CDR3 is TGTGCCACCAGCAGAGAACAGAAAGATACGCAGTATTTT. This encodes CATSREQKDTQYF.

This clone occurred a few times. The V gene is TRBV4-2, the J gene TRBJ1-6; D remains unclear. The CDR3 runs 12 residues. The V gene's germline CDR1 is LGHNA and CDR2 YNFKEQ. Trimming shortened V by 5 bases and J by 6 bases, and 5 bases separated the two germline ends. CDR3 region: CASSERNSPLHF. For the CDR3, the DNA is TGTGCCAGCAGCGAGCGTAATTCACCCCTCCACTTT.

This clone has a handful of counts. The CDR3 loop is CASSLGGGRSTDTQYF. The CDR3 bases are TGTGCCAGCAGCCTTGGCGGGGGCCGCTCCACAGATACGCAGTATTTT. The gene calls are TRBV27 and TRBJ2-3; D possibly corresponds to TRBD2 (7 bases). The V gene lost 6 bases and the J gene lost 2 bases, with 18 bases spanning the gap. Germline values: CDR1 MNHEY, CDR2 SMNVEV (reference sequence). CDR3 length: 16 residues.

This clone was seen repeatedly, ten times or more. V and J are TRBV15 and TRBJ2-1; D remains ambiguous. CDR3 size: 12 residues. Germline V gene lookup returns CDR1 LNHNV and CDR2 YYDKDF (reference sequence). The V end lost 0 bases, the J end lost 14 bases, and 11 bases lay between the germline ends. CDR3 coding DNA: TGTGCCACCAGCAGAGAGGTGGGCCGGAAGTTCTTC. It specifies CATSREVGRKFF.

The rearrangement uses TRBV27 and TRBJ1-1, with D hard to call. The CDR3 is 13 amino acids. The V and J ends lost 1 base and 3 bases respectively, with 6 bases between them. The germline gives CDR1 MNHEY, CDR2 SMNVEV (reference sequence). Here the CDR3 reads CASSLWSDTEAFF. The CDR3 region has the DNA TGTGCCAGCAGTTTATGGAGCGACACTGAAGCTTTCTTT.